The rows below give T cell receptor beta chains drawn from one sample of a study of OX40 agonist ivuxolimab in advanced cancers. Repertoires were generated with immunoSEQ multiplex PCR, while TCRdb's copy carries only in-frame clones and drops some. The table includes some 39,000 clones, 88% detected once. The sequencing here drew on CD4+ or CD8+ T cells sorted from blood, taken in a trial of the OX40 agonist ivuxolimab. All receptors come from an adult with an advanced solid tumor such as melanoma, head and neck, liver or kidney cancer. CDR3s include the opening cysteine and the closing phenylalanine or tryptophan. The D gene is left open where the match is weak. The listing skips clone size in some rows; elsewhere it reads once, few, many or a size class.

cdr3_aa cdr3_nt j_call d_call clone_size v_call
CASSWTRDSYNEQFF TGTGCCAGCAGTTGGACAAGGGACTCCTACAATGAGCAGTTCTTC TRBJ2-1 NA once TRBV27
CASSIQDDDNQPQHF TGTGCCAGTAGTATACAGGATGATGACAATCAGCCCCAGCATTTT TRBJ1-5 NA NA TRBV19
CASSSNNARGYTF TGTGCCAGCAGTTCCAACAACGCCCGTGGCTACACCTTC TRBJ1-2 NA NA TRBV28
CASSPQGWEQFF TGTGCCAGCAGTCCTCAGGGGTGGGAGCAGTTCTTC TRBJ2-1 NA few TRBV6-5
CAISGSTQGRGEAFF TGTGCCATCAGTGGGAGCACCCAGGGGAGGGGTGAAGCTTTCTTT TRBJ1-1 NA once TRBV10-3
CASSMRRRSTDTQYF TGTGCCAGTAGTATGAGGAGAAGGAGCACAGATACGCAGTATTTT TRBJ2-3 NA NA TRBV19
CASSPSVYQNTGELFF TGTGCCAGCTCACCTAGCGTATATCAGAACACCGGGGAGCTGTTTTTT TRBJ2-2 NA few TRBV18
CASSSSPYRGSLYF TGTGCCAGCAGCTCAAGCCCGTACCGGGGGTCGTTGTACTTC TRBJ2-7 NA NA TRBV5-8
CASTIEGADTQYF TGTGCCAGCACTATAGAGGGGGCGGATACGCAGTATTTT TRBJ2-3 TRBD1 NA TRBV2
CASRESWGETYEQYF TGTGCCAGCAGGGAAAGTTGGGGAGAAACCTACGAGCAGTACTTC TRBJ2-7 NA NA TRBV6-1
CASRSPGLAKNIQYF TGTGCCAGCAGATCACCGGGACTAGCCAAAAACATTCAGTACTTC TRBJ2-4 NA NA TRBV6-5
CASSLSGGGQPQHF TGTGCCAGCAGTCTTTCAGGGGGGGGGCAGCCCCAGCATTTT TRBJ1-5 TRBD1 once TRBV6-6
CASSIAGGRQNIQYF TGTGCCAGCAGTATAGCGGGAGGAAGGCAAAACATTCAGTACTTC TRBJ2-4 TRBD2 few TRBV6-6
CASSPSLAATGELFF TGTGCCAGCAGCCCCTCCCTAGCGGCCACCGGGGAGCTGTTTTTT TRBJ2-2 TRBD2 NA TRBV7-3
CASSNPGGQGLVEQYF TGCGCCAGCAGCAATCCAGGGGGACAGGGTCTGGTCGAGCAGTACTTC TRBJ2-7 TRBD1 NA TRBV5-1
CASSPSQVRNEQFF TGTGCCAGCAGCCCGAGTCAGGTTCGCAATGAGCAGTTCTTC TRBJ2-1 NA NA TRBV7-2
CASSDLGHNTGELFF TGTGCCAGCAGTGACCTAGGGCATAACACCGGGGAGCTGTTTTTT TRBJ2-2 NA NA TRBV6-1
CASSRGQGWTGELFF TGTGCCAGCAGTCGCGGACAGGGGTGGACCGGGGAGCTGTTTTTT TRBJ2-2 TRBD1 NA TRBV6-6
CASSLAVGTAKNIQYF TGTGCCAGCAGCTTAGCTGTCGGGACAGCCAAAAACATTCAGTACTTC TRBJ2-4 NA NA TRBV11-1
CSAEGLAGARKQYF TGCAGCGCCGAAGGCCTAGCGGGGGCTCGCAAGCAGTACTTC TRBJ2-7 TRBD2 NA TRBV29-1
CASSQGLGSPLHF TGTGCCAGCAGCCAGGGGCTCGGATCACCCCTCCACTTT TRBJ1-6 NA NA TRBV14
CAWRGQGYTEAFF TGTGCCTGGAGGGGACAGGGTTACACTGAAGCTTTCTTT TRBJ1-1 TRBD1 few TRBV30
CASSLSAERGANEQFF TGTGCCAGCAGTTTAAGCGCGGAGCGGGGGGCTAATGAGCAGTTCTTC TRBJ2-1 TRBD2 NA TRBV27
CASTPSGTGGQYGYTF TGTGCCAGCACTCCCTCGGGGACAGGGGGCCAATATGGCTACACCTTC TRBJ1-2 TRBD1 NA TRBV28
CASSLLWRLTDTQYF TGTGCCAGCAGTTTATTATGGCGGCTCACAGATACGCAGTATTTT TRBJ2-3 NA NA TRBV28
CASCTSGGTTDTQYF TGTGCCAGCTGCACTAGCGGGGGGACCACAGATACGCAGTATTTT TRBJ2-3 TRBD2 few TRBV28
CASSRIQGSPLHF TGTGCCAGCAGCAGAATTCAGGGTTCACCCCTCCACTTT TRBJ1-6 NA NA TRBV11-3
CASRDRGFKEASYEQYF TGTGCCAGCCGGGACAGGGGGTTTAAGGAAGCATCCTACGAGCAGTACTTC TRBJ2-7 TRBD1 NA TRBV28
CASRPGTPPYEQYF TGTGCCAGCAGACCCGGGACTCCACCCTACGAGCAGTACTTC TRBJ2-7 NA few TRBV6-1
CASSLWSGSEQFF TGTGCCAGCAGCTTGTGGTCAGGGAGTGAGCAGTTCTTC TRBJ2-1 NA NA TRBV5-4
CATRDYGYTF TGTGCCACCAGGGATTATGGCTACACCTTC TRBJ1-2 NA once TRBV6-1
CASNSGGFSGNTIYF TGTGCCAGCAACTCGGGGGGCTTCTCTGGAAACACCATATATTTT TRBJ1-3 NA NA TRBV7-9
CASTGLGSTDTQYF TGTGCCAGCACCGGACTAGGGAGTACAGATACGCAGTATTTT TRBJ2-3 TRBD2 few TRBV2
CASSLQYEQYF TGTGCCAGCAGTCTACAGTACGAGCAGTACTTC TRBJ2-7 NA NA TRBV14
CASSLSSYGYTF TGCGCCAGCAGCTTGTCTTCCTATGGCTACACCTTC TRBJ1-2 NA NA TRBV5-1
CASAKGKGGVPYEQYF TGTGCCAGCGCGAAAGGGAAGGGGGGGGTTCCCTACGAGCAGTACTTC TRBJ2-7 NA NA TRBV6-6
CASSFGQVNTEAFF TGTGCCAGCAGCTTTGGCCAGGTTAACACTGAAGCTTTCTTT TRBJ1-1 NA NA TRBV5-8
CASSFLVSGVDEQFF TGTGCCAGCAGCTTTTTGGTATCAGGCGTCGATGAGCAGTTCTTC TRBJ2-1 NA once TRBV5-4
CASSLHPQGETQYF TGTGCCAGCAGCTTGCACCCCCAGGGAGAGACCCAGTACTTC TRBJ2-5 NA NA TRBV7-6
CASSLEDRGEEETQYF TGTGCCAGCAGCTTAGAAGACAGGGGTGAGGAGGAGACCCAGTACTTC TRBJ2-5 TRBD1 NA TRBV7-9
CASSLAGGRIYGYTF TGTGCCAGCAGTCTTGCGGGGGGAAGGATCTATGGCTACACCTTC TRBJ1-2 NA medium-sized TRBV28
CATSSGTGGKADTQYF TGTGCCACCAGCAGCGGGACAGGGGGCAAAGCAGATACGCAGTATTTT TRBJ2-3 TRBD1 NA TRBV15
CASRGTGGNIQYF TGTGCCAGCAGGGGGACAGGAGGAAACATTCAGTACTTC TRBJ2-4 TRBD1 NA TRBV6-1